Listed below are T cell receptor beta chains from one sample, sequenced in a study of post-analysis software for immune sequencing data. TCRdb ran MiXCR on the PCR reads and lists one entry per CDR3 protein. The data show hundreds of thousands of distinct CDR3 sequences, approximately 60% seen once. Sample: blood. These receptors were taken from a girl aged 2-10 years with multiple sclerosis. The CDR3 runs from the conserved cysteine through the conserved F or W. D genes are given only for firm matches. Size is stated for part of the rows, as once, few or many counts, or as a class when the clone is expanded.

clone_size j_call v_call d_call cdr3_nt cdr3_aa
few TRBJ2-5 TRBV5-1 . TGCGCCAGCAGCGGCGGGACAGCGAGGGATCAAGAGACCCAGTACTTC CASSGGTARDQETQYF
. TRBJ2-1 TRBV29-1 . TGCAGCGCGCAACAGGGACCCTACGAGCAGTTCTTC CSAQQGPYEQFF
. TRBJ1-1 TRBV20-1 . TGCAGTGCTAGCACAGCGTACACTGAAGCTTTCTTT CSASTAYTEAFF
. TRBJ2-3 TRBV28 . TGTGCCAGCAGTCCAATTTATTCCGGAGGTACGCAGTATTTT CASSPIYSGGTQYF
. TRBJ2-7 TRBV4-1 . TGCGCCAGCAGCACCAGGGACGGAGCTGCCTACGAGCAGTACTTC CASSTRDGAAYEQYF
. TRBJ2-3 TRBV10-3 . TGTGCCATCAGTGGGCCGGGCCTACAACCTCGTGTCACAGATACGCAGTATTTT CAISGPGLQPRVTDTQYF
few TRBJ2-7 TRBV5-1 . TGCGCCAGCAGCTTCCCACCGGGGGACGAGCAGTACTTC CASSFPPGDEQYF
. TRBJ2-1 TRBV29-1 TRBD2 TGCAGCGTTCATCTAGCGGGAGCTCCCAATGAGCAGTTCTTC CSVHLAGAPNEQFF
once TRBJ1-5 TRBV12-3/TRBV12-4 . TGTGCCAGCAGCCCATGGGGCAACGGGAGTCAGCCCCAGCATTTT CASSPWGNGSQPQHF
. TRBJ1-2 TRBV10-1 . TGCGCCAACAACCCCGGGGGTGGCTACACCTTC CANNPGGGYTF
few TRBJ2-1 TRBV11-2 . TGTGCCAGCAGCGGGGTTAGAGGCCCCTACAATGAGCAGTTCTTC CASSGVRGPYNEQFF
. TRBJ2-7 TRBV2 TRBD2 TGTGCCAGCAGTGAGCGACTAGCGGGAGGCGAGCAGTACTTC CASSERLAGGEQYF
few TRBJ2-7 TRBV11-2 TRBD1 TGTGCCAGCAGCTTGACAGGGACCCCCTACGAGCAGTACTTC CASSLTGTPYEQYF
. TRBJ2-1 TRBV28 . TGTGCCAGCAGCCAAGACAGGAAAGGAGATGAGCAGTTCTTC CASSQDRKGDEQFF
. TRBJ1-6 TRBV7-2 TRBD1 TGTGCCAGCAGCTTCTCCGGGACAGACAATTCACCCCTCCACTTT CASSFSGTDNSPLHF
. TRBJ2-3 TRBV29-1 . TGCAGCGTCCGGTCTAGCGATCGCACAGATACGCAGTATTTT CSVRSSDRTDTQYF
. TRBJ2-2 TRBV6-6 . TGTGCCAGCAGTTACTCGAAAGGGGGAGGCACCGGGGAGCTGTTTTTT CASSYSKGGGTGELFF
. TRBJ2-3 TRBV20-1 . TGCAGTGCTAGAGATTCGGCAACCACAGATACGCAGTATTTT CSARDSATTDTQYF
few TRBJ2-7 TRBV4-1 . TGCGCCAGCAGCCAAGGAGGGGCCGAGCAGTACTTC CASSQGGAEQYF